The sequence of this T cell receptor (beta chain) was determined in a study of immune evolution from preneoplasia to lung adenocarcinoma. Comments on this clone: What it binds is unknown.

Histologic diagnosis was independently verified by two lung pathologists. The CDR3 runs 16 residues. CDR1 is SGDLS and CDR2 is YYNGEE in the germline V gene. Unmatched junction bases numbered 9, after V lost 4 bases and J lost 2 bases. Sequencing used immunoSEQ multiplex PCR; TCRdb keeps in-frame clones, though not all of them. The sample consists of about 8,300 clones, roughly 85% of them appearing once. Study-level points and caveats: Normal lung had the highest top T cell clone frequencies. T cell clonality was higher in KRAS-mutant than EGFR-mutant or wild-type nodules.

The sequenced material came from FFPE minimally invasive lung adenocarcinoma tissue. The chain carries TRBV9 and TRBJ2-3; TRBD2 aligns across 8 bases. The source of this sequence is a person aged 70 to 85 with lung adenocarcinoma. CDR3 bases: TGTGCCAGCAGCCCGGGGGGGCGGGGACCCACAGATACGCAGTATTTT. Translated, it gives CASSPGGRGPTDTQYF.